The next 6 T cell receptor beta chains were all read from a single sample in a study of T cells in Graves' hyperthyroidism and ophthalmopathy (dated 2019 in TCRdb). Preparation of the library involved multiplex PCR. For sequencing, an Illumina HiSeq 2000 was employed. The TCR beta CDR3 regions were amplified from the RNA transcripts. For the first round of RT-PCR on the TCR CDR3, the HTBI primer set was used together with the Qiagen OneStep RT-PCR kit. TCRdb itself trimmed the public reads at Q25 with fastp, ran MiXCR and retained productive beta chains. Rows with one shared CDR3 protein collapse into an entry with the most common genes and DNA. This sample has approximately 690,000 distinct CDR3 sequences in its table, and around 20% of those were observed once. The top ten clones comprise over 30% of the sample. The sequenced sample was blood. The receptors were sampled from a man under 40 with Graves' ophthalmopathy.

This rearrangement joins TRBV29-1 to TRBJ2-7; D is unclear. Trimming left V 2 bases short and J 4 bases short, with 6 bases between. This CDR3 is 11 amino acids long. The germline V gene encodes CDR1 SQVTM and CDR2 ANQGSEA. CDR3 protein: CSVESGYEQYF. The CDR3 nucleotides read TGCAGCGTTGAATCCGGATACGAGCAGTACTTC.

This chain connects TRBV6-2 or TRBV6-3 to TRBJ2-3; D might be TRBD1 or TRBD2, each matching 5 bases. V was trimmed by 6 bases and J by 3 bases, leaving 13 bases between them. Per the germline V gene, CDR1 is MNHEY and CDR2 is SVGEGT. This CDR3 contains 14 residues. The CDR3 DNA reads TGTGCCAGCAGACGGGACGGTGGAACAGATACGCAGTATTTT. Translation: CASRRDGGTDTQYF.

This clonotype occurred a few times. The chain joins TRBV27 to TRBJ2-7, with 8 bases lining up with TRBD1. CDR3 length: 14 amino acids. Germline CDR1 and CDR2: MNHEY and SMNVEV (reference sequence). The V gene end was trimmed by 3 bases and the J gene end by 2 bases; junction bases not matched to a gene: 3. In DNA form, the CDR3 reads TGTGCCAGCAGTTTGTCGGGACAGGCCTACGAGCAGTACTTC. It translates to CASSLSGQAYEQYF.

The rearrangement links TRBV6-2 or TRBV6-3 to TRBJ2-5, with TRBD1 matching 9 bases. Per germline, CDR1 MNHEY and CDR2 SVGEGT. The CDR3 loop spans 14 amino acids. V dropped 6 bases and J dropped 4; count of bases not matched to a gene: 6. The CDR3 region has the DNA TGTGCCAGCAGACGGACAGGGGAGGTAGAGACCCAGTACTTC. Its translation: CASRRTGEVETQYF.

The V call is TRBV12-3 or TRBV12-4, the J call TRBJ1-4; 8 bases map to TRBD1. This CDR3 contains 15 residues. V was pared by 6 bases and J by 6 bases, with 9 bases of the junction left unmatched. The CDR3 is CASRNRDRSYEKLFF. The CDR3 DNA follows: TGTGCCAGCAGAAACAGGGACAGGAGCTATGAAAAACTGTTTTTT.

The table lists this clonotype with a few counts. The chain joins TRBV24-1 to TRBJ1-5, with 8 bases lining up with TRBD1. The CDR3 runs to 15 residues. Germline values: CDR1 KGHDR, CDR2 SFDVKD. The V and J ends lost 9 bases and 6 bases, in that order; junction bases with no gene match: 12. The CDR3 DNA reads TGTGCCACCCATGCCGGACAGGGTGAGGGTCAGCCCCAGCATTTT. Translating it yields CATHAGQGEGQPQHF.